Listed below are T cell receptor beta chains from one sample, sequenced in a study of blood T cell repertoires in COVID-19. Clones were read by immunoSEQ multiplex PCR, and TCRdb kept only the in-frame ones, dropping some. The repertoire has approximately 240,000 clones, approximately 79% of them found once; the top ten carry around 4.1%. What was sequenced was peripheral blood. The receptors stem from a middle-aged woman with active or convalescent COVID-19. Both conserved end residues are part of each CDR3. D genes are given only for firm matches. Size tells how often a clone was seen (once, few, many) or the class of an expanded clone, and some rows leave it out.

>TRBJ2-7|TRBD1|-|TRBV5-4
CASSLLGRGRAYEQYF
TGTGCCAGCAGCTTGTTAGGAAGGGGGCGCGCCTACGAGCAGTACTTC
>TRBJ2-3|TRBD1|-|TRBV19
CASSRRQGYSTDTQYF
TGTGCCAGTAGTAGGCGACAGGGGTATAGCACAGATACGCAGTATTTT
>TRBJ1-1|TRBD1|-|TRBV28
CASSLEGALRGTEAFF
TGTGCCAGCAGTTTAGAGGGGGCCCTCCGGGGTACTGAAGCTTTCTTT
>TRBJ2-3|-|-|TRBV11-3
CASSRSLGAGSTDTQYF
TGTGCCAGCAGTAGGTCTTTGGGGGCCGGTAGCACAGATACGCAGTATTTT
>TRBJ1-2|-|-|TRBV18
CASSPGRFPVTF
TGTGCCAGCTCACCAGGCAGGTTCCCAGTCACCTTC
>TRBJ2-7|-|-|TRBV2
CASKGAYEQYF
TGTGCCAGCAAAGGGGCCTACGAGCAGTACTTC
>TRBJ2-2|TRBD1|-|TRBV27
CASKAGQGVTGELFF
TGTGCCAGCAAGGCGGGACAGGGGGTGACCGGGGAGCTGTTTTTT
>TRBJ2-4|-|-|TRBV12-3/TRBV12-4
CASSFAGMNIQYF
TGTGCCAGCAGTTTTGCAGGGATGAACATTCAGTACTTC
>TRBJ2-2|TRBD1|-|TRBV7-6
CASSLALDRPNTGELFF
TGTGCCAGCAGCTTAGCGCTGGACAGGCCGAACACCGGGGAGCTGTTTTTT
>TRBJ2-7|TRBD1|once|TRBV6-5
CASSLFGTGGHEQYF
TGTGCCAGCAGCCTATTCGGGACAGGGGGCCACGAGCAGTACTTC
>TRBJ2-3|TRBD2|few|TRBV10-3
CAISEQDLLAGIFPDTQYF
TGTGCCATCAGTGAGCAAGACTTACTAGCGGGGATTTTCCCAGATACGCAGTATTTT
>TRBJ2-5|-|few|TRBV24-1
CATSDMEGPKTQYF
TGTGCCACCAGTGATATGGAGGGTCCAAAGACCCAGTACTTC
>TRBJ1-1|-|-|TRBV19
CASATGSNTEAFF
TGTGCCAGTGCCACAGGGTCGAACACTGAAGCTTTCTTT
>TRBJ1-5|-|-|TRBV28
CASSLVDQPQHF
TGTGCCAGCAGTTTAGTAGATCAGCCCCAGCATTTT
>TRBJ1-6|TRBD1|-|TRBV29-1
CSVGTGGRSPLHF
TGCAGCGTAGGGACAGGGGGCAGGTCACCCCTCCACTTT
>TRBJ2-7|TRBD2|-|TRBV28
CASSPRWRGSSYEQYF
TGTGCCAGCAGTCCCAGGTGGCGGGGGAGCTCCTACGAGCAGTACTTC
>TRBJ1-3|-|-|TRBV11-3
CASSLRTGGIYF
TGTGCCAGCAGCCTCCGGACTGGTGGGATATATTTT
>TRBJ1-4|TRBD1|few|TRBV12-5
CASGLFSDRKANEKLFF
TGTGCTAGTGGTTTGTTCTCGGACAGGAAGGCTAATGAAAAACTGTTTTTT
>TRBJ1-4|-|-|TRBV30
CAWTAGAEKLFF
TGTGCCTGGACGGCGGGCGCCGAAAAACTGTTTTTT
>TRBJ2-1|TRBD1|few|TRBV7-7
CASSPDRERNEQFF
TGTGCCAGCAGCCCCGACAGGGAGAGGAATGAGCAGTTCTTC
>TRBJ2-6|-|few|TRBV18
CASSPPASGANVLTF
TGTGCCAGCTCACCACCGGCCTCTGGGGCCAACGTCCTGACTTTC
>TRBJ2-2|-|-|TRBV20-1
CSASSTGTPNTGELFF
TGCAGTGCTAGTAGTACCGGGACTCCAAACACCGGGGAGCTGTTTTTT
>TRBJ2-3|TRBD1|few|TRBV3-1/TRBV3-2
CASSPMAGTGSPDTQYF
TGTGCCAGCAGCCCTATGGCCGGGACAGGGAGTCCAGATACGCAGTATTTT
>TRBJ2-3|TRBD2|-|TRBV28
CASSLMGTSGGGTQYF
TGTGCCAGCAGTTTAATGGGGACTAGCGGGGGGGGTACGCAGTATTTT
>TRBJ1-2|-|-|TRBV2
CASSEARAYTF
TGTGCCAGCAGTGAGGCCAGGGCCTACACCTTC
>TRBJ1-1|TRBD1|-|TRBV24-1
CATSAFDRGEAFF
TGTGCCACCAGTGCCTTCGACAGGGGTGAAGCTTTCTTT
>TRBJ2-7|TRBD1|-|TRBV11-1
CASSGDREEQYF
TGTGCCAGCAGCGGCGACAGGGAAGAGCAGTACTTC
>TRBJ1-5|-|-|TRBV10-1
CASTTQGNRESQNQPQHF
TGCGCCAGCACCACCCAGGGGAACAGGGAGTCTCAAAATCAGCCCCAGCATTTT
>TRBJ1-3|-|-|TRBV5-4
CASTPNGNTIYF
TGTGCCAGCACCCCAAATGGAAACACCATATATTTT
>TRBJ1-5|TRBD1|-|TRBV28
CASLQITGGNQPQHF
TGTGCCAGCCTTCAAATCACAGGGGGCAATCAGCCCCAGCATTTT
>TRBJ2-3|TRBD2|-|TRBV7-3
CASSLAGDGGNTQYF
TGTGCCAGCAGCTTGGCGGGGGATGGGGGTAATACGCAGTATTTT
>TRBJ2-5|TRBD1|-|TRBV7-8
CASSLFTGQGETQYF
TGTGCCAGCAGCTTATTCACGGGACAGGGTGAGACCCAGTACTTC
>TRBJ1-1|-|-|TRBV28
CASSSGLEAFF
TGTGCCAGCAGTTCTGGACTTGAAGCTTTCTTT
>TRBJ1-1|-|-|TRBV3-1/TRBV3-2
CASSQSGTEAFF
TGTGCCAGCAGCCAATCAGGCACTGAAGCTTTCTTT
>TRBJ1-5|-|-|TRBV15
CATSRDRTGQPQHF
TGTGCCACCAGCAGAGATAGAACCGGGCAGCCCCAGCATTTT
>TRBJ1-6|-|-|TRBV6-5
CASSGTSVTNSPLHF
TGTGCCAGCAGCGGGACATCTGTAACGAATTCACCCCTCCACTTT
>TRBJ1-2|-|-|TRBV6-5
CASTMRVGYGYTF
TGTGCCAGCACGATGAGGGTCGGCTATGGCTACACCTTC
>TRBJ1-5|TRBD1|-|TRBV6-5
CASIVDRGGQPQHF
TGTGCCAGCATCGTGGACAGGGGAGGACAGCCCCAGCATTTT
>TRBJ2-6|-|-|TRBV19
CASSIETDPSGANVLTF
TGTGCCAGTAGTATTGAAACAGACCCATCTGGGGCCAACGTCCTGACTTTC
>TRBJ1-5|-|-|TRBV6-4
CASSESGGSNQPQHF
TGTGCCAGCAGTGAGAGTGGGGGGAGCAATCAGCCCCAGCATTTT
>TRBJ2-3|TRBD2|-|TRBV28
CASTPGGADTQYF
TGTGCCAGCACCCCGGGGGGAGCAGATACGCAGTATTTT
>TRBJ2-6|TRBD2|-|TRBV5-1
CASSLDGTTLSSGANVLTF
TGCGCCAGCAGCTTGGATGGGACTACTCTATCCTCTGGGGCCAACGTCCTGACTTTC
>TRBJ2-1|TRBD2|once|TRBV6-5
CASSPGTSGFHEQFF
TGTGCCAGCAGCCCCGGGACTAGCGGCTTCCATGAGCAGTTCTTC
>TRBJ1-6|TRBD1|-|TRBV3-1/TRBV3-2
CASSRTGQGISPLHF
TGTGCCAGCAGCCGCACGGGACAGGGAATCTCACCCCTCCACTTT
>TRBJ2-1|TRBD1|-|TRBV7-3
CASSLGTGLYNEQFF
TGTGCCAGCAGCCTAGGGACAGGGTTGTACAATGAGCAGTTCTTC
>TRBJ2-6|-|-|TRBV2
CASSESGWGNSGANVLTF
TGTGCCAGCAGTGAAAGCGGGTGGGGTAACTCTGGGGCCAACGTCCTGACTTTC